This is a list of T cell receptor beta chains from one sample in a study of T-cell reconstitution after alpha-beta-depleted transplantation in children. From the PCR reads, TCRdb called clonotypes with MiXCR, one entry per CDR3 protein. This table has around 440,000 distinct CDR3 sequences, over 9.5% appearing once. The material sequenced was PBMCs, taken before TCRalphabeta/CD19-depleted stem cell transplant. These receptors originate from a child aged 2 to 10 with inherited bone marrow failure, due to receive a stem cell transplant. The CDR3 runs from the conserved cysteine through the conserved F or W. D genes are given only for firm matches. The size field is filled for only some rows; it gives once, few, many or a size class.

>TRBJ2-1|many|13|TRBD2|TRBV20-1
TGCAGTGCGTGGGACTACTTCTACAATGAGCAGTTCTTC
CSAWDYFYNEQFF
>TRBJ2-6|many|14|NA|TRBV18
TGTGCCAGCACATCGGACTCTGGGGCCAACGTCCTGACTTTC
CASTSDSGANVLTF
>TRBJ2-5|NA|16|NA|TRBV3-1
TGTGCCAGCAGGCCCGAGGAAGAATGGGCCCAAGAGACCCAGTACTTC
CASRPEEEWAQETQYF
>TRBJ1-5|NA|15|NA|TRBV7-2
TGTGCCAGCAGCTTCCAGGGAAATAGCAATCAGCCCCAGCATTTT
CASSFQGNSNQPQHF
>TRBJ2-1|many|13|TRBD2|TRBV29-1
TGCAGCGTTCGGCGGGAGGGGGGCAATGAGCAGTTCTTC
CSVRREGGNEQFF
>TRBJ2-1|many|15|TRBD2|TRBV20-1
TGCAGTGCTAGAGTACTAGCGGGGACCTATAATGAGCAGTTCTTC
CSARVLAGTYNEQFF
>TRBJ2-1|many|13|NA|TRBV2
TGTGCCAGCAGCCCAATAACTTTCAATGAGCAGTTCTTC
CASSPITFNEQFF
>TRBJ2-1|many|17|TRBD2|TRBV7-2
TGTGCCAGCAGCTCCCGGCGAGCGGGACGGTTCTACAATGAGCAGTTCTTC
CASSSRRAGRFYNEQFF
>TRBJ2-7|many|15|NA|TRBV5-1
TGCGCCAGCAGCTTTAACTCCGGGGTTATCTACGAGCAGTACTTC
CASSFNSGVIYEQYF
>TRBJ2-7|many|15|TRBD1|TRBV7-2
TGTGCCAGCACCCGGTGGGGGACAGGGGTCTACGAGCAGTACTTC
CASTRWGTGVYEQYF
>TRBJ1-5|few|13|NA|TRBV7-2
TGTGCCAGCAGCTTAGTAGCGGATCAGCCCCAGCATTTT
CASSLVADQPQHF
>TRBJ2-1|NA|16|TRBD2|TRBV11-3
TGTGCCAGCAGCTTAGGGTGGCGGGAGCTGGGTAATGAGCAGTTCTTC
CASSLGWRELGNEQFF
>TRBJ2-2|many|14|NA|TRBV4-3
TGCGCCAGCAGCCAGCGGACCGGGGCCGGGGAGCTGTTTTTT
CASSQRTGAGELFF
>TRBJ2-5|many|13|TRBD1|TRBV20-1
TGCAGTGCCGGACAGGGGCTGGGGGAGACCCAGTACTTC
CSAGQGLGETQYF
>TRBJ1-3|few|14|NA|TRBV29-1
TGCAGCGTTGAAGGGGGGGCTTTAGGAAACACCATATATTTT
CSVEGGALGNTIYF
>TRBJ2-1|many|12|NA|TRBV2
TGTGCCAGCAGTTTAGAGGCCGGTGAGCAGTTCTTC
CASSLEAGEQFF
>TRBJ1-5|many|14|TRBD1|TRBV24-1
TGTGCCACCAGTGAGGAGGGGGCCGGTCAGCCCCAGCATTTT
CATSEEGAGQPQHF
>TRBJ2-5|NA|17|TRBD2|TRBV15
TGTGCCACCAGCAGAGATTTCTGGCGGGAGGACCAAGAGACCCAGTACTTC
CATSRDFWREDQETQYF
>TRBJ2-3|many|14|NA|TRBV4-3
TGCGCCAGCAGCCAAAGTGGGGGCACAGATACGCAGTATTTT
CASSQSGGTDTQYF
>TRBJ1-3|many|13|NA|TRBV14
TGTGCCAGCAGCCAACTCGCTGGAAACACCATATATTTT
CASSQLAGNTIYF
>TRBJ2-7|many|14|TRBD1|TRBV4-3
TGCGCCAGCAGCCAAGCGCGACAGGGCTACGAGCAGTACTTC
CASSQARQGYEQYF
>TRBJ2-3|many|18|TRBD2|TRBV5-4
TGTGCCAGCAGCTTGGGGCCTAGCGGGAGTTCGGGCACAGATACGCAGTATTTT
CASSLGPSGSSGTDTQYF
>TRBJ2-1|many|13|TRBD2|TRBV20-1
TGCAGTGCTAGAGGGACTAGCCTCCATGAGCAGTTCTTC
CSARGTSLHEQFF
>TRBJ2-3|many|18|TRBD1|TRBV4-3
TGCGCCAGCAGCCAAGATATACGTACAGGGGGCGAGACAGATACGCAGTATTTT
CASSQDIRTGGETDTQYF
>TRBJ2-2|many|14|NA|TRBV28
TGTGCCAGCAGTAGCCCTAGGGACACCCGGGAGCTGTTTTTT
CASSSPRDTRELFF
>TRBJ2-5|NA|15|NA|TRBV24-1
TGTGCCACCAGTCCCAGGACCCAGATTGAAGAGACCCAGTACTTC
CATSPRTQIEETQYF
>TRBJ2-5|many|12|NA|TRBV29-1
TGCAGCGTTGGAGACAACCAAGAGACCCAGTACTTC
CSVGDNQETQYF
>TRBJ2-3|many|14|NA|TRBV5-1
TGCGCCAGCGGCGGGTTGACTAGCACAGATACGCAGTATTTT
CASGGLTSTDTQYF